These T cell receptor beta chains were read from a single sample in a study of blood T cell repertoires in COVID-19. Only in-frame clones appear in the TCRdb table, and some are missing; sequencing was by immunoSEQ multiplex PCR. This table holds roughly 180,000 clones, roughly 81% found once. Sequenced sample: peripheral blood. Receptors originate from a woman in her thirties or forties with COVID-19, enrolled during active disease. Each CDR3 is given with its conserved first and last residue. The D gene is left open where the match is weak. Rows give clone size only sometimes, using once, few, many, or a class for an expanded clone.

j_gene: TRBJ1-5
d_gene: .
abundance: few
v_gene: TRBV4-2
CDR3aa: CASSIGGNQPQHF
CDR3nt: TGTGCCAGCAGTATAGGGGGCAATCAGCCCCAGCATTTT

j_gene: TRBJ2-7
d_gene: TRBD1
abundance: .
v_gene: TRBV25-1
CDR3aa: CASSDIDRGPHEQYF
CDR3nt: TGTGCCAGCAGTGATATAGACAGGGGGCCCCACGAGCAGTACTTC

j_gene: TRBJ1-1
d_gene: .
abundance: .
v_gene: TRBV4-1
CDR3aa: CASMGDQNTEAFF
CDR3nt: TGCGCCAGCATGGGCGATCAGAACACTGAAGCTTTCTTT

j_gene: TRBJ2-5
d_gene: .
abundance: .
v_gene: TRBV19
CDR3aa: CASSMVAGFQETQYF
CDR3nt: TGTGCCAGTAGTATGGTGGCAGGATTTCAAGAGACCCAGTACTTC

j_gene: TRBJ1-2
d_gene: TRBD1
abundance: once
v_gene: TRBV5-6
CDR3aa: CASSFQGAVYGYTF
CDR3nt: TGTGCCAGCAGCTTCCAGGGGGCCGTCTATGGCTACACCTTC

j_gene: TRBJ2-3
d_gene: .
abundance: .
v_gene: TRBV4-2
CDR3aa: CASSQAGGSTDTQYF
CDR3nt: TGTGCCAGCAGCCAAGCGGGCGGGAGCACAGATACGCAGTATTTT

j_gene: TRBJ1-1
d_gene: .
abundance: .
v_gene: TRBV30
CDR3aa: CAWSVLTNTEAFF
CDR3nt: TGTGCCTGGAGTGTACTCACGAACACTGAAGCTTTCTTT

j_gene: TRBJ1-2
d_gene: .
abundance: .
v_gene: TRBV28
CDR3aa: CASSLRGTNYGYTF
CDR3nt: TGTGCCAGCAGCCTAAGGGGGACAAACTATGGCTACACCTTC

j_gene: TRBJ1-4
d_gene: .
abundance: .
v_gene: TRBV24-1
CDR3aa: CATTPGRGITNEKLFF
CDR3nt: TGTGCCACCACCCCCGGGCGGGGGATAACTAATGAAAAACTGTTTTTT

j_gene: TRBJ1-4
d_gene: .
abundance: .
v_gene: TRBV15
CDR3aa: CATSRDRTNEKLFF
CDR3nt: TGTGCCACCAGCAGAGATCGAACTAATGAAAAACTGTTTTTT

j_gene: TRBJ2-3
d_gene: TRBD2
abundance: .
v_gene: TRBV28
CDR3aa: CASTNLNSGSYRDTQYF
CDR3nt: TGTGCCAGCACCAATCTCAATAGCGGGAGTTATCGAGATACGCAGTATTTT

j_gene: TRBJ2-1
d_gene: .
abundance: few
v_gene: TRBV6-5
CDR3aa: CASSGLGSLNEQFF
CDR3nt: TGTGCCAGCAGCGGGTTAGGCTCTCTAAATGAGCAGTTCTTC

j_gene: TRBJ2-1
d_gene: .
abundance: few
v_gene: TRBV30
CDR3aa: CAWNIWGQNNEQFF
CDR3nt: TGTGCCTGGAATATCTGGGGGCAAAACAATGAGCAGTTCTTC

j_gene: TRBJ1-4
d_gene: .
abundance: .
v_gene: TRBV7-9
CDR3aa: CASSLLGRTNEKLFF
CDR3nt: TGTGCCAGCAGCTTATTGGGCCGAACTAATGAAAAACTGTTTTTT

j_gene: TRBJ2-7
d_gene: .
abundance: once
v_gene: TRBV29-1
CDR3aa: CSVLSGAYEQYF
CDR3nt: TGCAGCGTCCTTAGCGGCGCCTACGAGCAGTACTTC

j_gene: TRBJ1-6
d_gene: TRBD1
abundance: .
v_gene: TRBV6-5
CDR3aa: CASSRTGNNSPLHF
CDR3nt: TGTGCCAGCAGCCGGACAGGGAATAATTCACCCCTCCACTTT

j_gene: TRBJ2-2
d_gene: .
abundance: .
v_gene: TRBV5-6
CDR3aa: CASSLFGRADTGELFF
CDR3nt: TGTGCCAGCAGCTTGTTTGGCAGGGCGGACACCGGGGAGCTGTTTTTT

j_gene: TRBJ1-1
d_gene: .
abundance: .
v_gene: TRBV10-3
CDR3aa: CATFSPAGVEAFF
CDR3nt: TGTGCCACCTTCTCCCCGGCGGGGGTTGAAGCTTTCTTT

j_gene: TRBJ2-5
d_gene: .
abundance: .
v_gene: TRBV7-9
CDR3aa: CASSLDNRQETQYF
CDR3nt: TGTGCCAGCAGCTTGGACAACCGGCAGGAGACCCAGTACTTC

j_gene: TRBJ1-1
d_gene: TRBD1
abundance: .
v_gene: TRBV27
CDR3aa: CASSSRIQGAEAFF
CDR3nt: TGTGCCAGCAGTTCTAGAATACAGGGGGCTGAAGCTTTCTTT

j_gene: TRBJ2-3
d_gene: .
abundance: .
v_gene: TRBV2
CDR3aa: CASSGGRAPDTQYF
CDR3nt: TGTGCCAGCAGTGGCGGCAGGGCTCCGGATACGCAGTATTTT

j_gene: TRBJ2-3
d_gene: TRBD1
abundance: .
v_gene: TRBV5-4
CDR3aa: CASSQGQGLSDTQYF
CDR3nt: TGTGCCAGCAGCCAGGGACAGGGTTTGTCAGATACGCAGTATTTT

j_gene: TRBJ2-1
d_gene: TRBD1
abundance: .
v_gene: TRBV5-1
CDR3aa: CASSLTGQGGSYNEQFF
CDR3nt: TGCGCCAGCAGCTTGACGGGACAGGGGGGGTCCTACAATGAGCAGTTCTTC

j_gene: TRBJ2-2
d_gene: .
abundance: .
v_gene: TRBV7-9
CDR3aa: CASSSGQMNTGELFF
CDR3nt: TGTGCCAGCAGCTCCGGACAGATGAACACCGGGGAGCTGTTTTTT

j_gene: TRBJ1-5
d_gene: .
abundance: .
v_gene: TRBV2
CDR3aa: CASSELAGRKPQHF
CDR3nt: TGTGCCAGCAGTGAACTAGCGGGAAGGAAGCCCCAGCATTTT

j_gene: TRBJ2-1
d_gene: TRBD1
abundance: .
v_gene: TRBV27
CDR3aa: CASSLSGQGSYNEQFF
CDR3nt: TGTGCCAGCAGTTTATCGGGACAGGGGTCCTACAATGAGCAGTTCTTC

j_gene: TRBJ2-7
d_gene: TRBD2
abundance: .
v_gene: TRBV7-9
CDR3aa: CASSISGIYEQYF
CDR3nt: TGTGCCAGCAGCATTAGCGGGATCTACGAGCAGTACTTC

j_gene: TRBJ1-5
d_gene: .
abundance: .
v_gene: TRBV19
CDR3aa: CASSLWVSQPQHF
CDR3nt: TGTGCCAGTAGTTTATGGGTTAGCCAGCCCCAGCATTTT

j_gene: TRBJ2-3
d_gene: .
abundance: .
v_gene: TRBV7-8
CDR3aa: CASRDFDTQYF
CDR3nt: TGTGCCAGCCGGGACTTTGATACGCAGTATTTT

j_gene: TRBJ2-7
d_gene: TRBD2
abundance: .
v_gene: TRBV11-2
CDR3aa: CASSLGSGRAYEQYF
CDR3nt: TGTGCCAGCAGCTTAGGGAGCGGGAGGGCATACGAGCAGTACTTC

j_gene: TRBJ2-7
d_gene: .
abundance: few
v_gene: TRBV6-1
CDR3aa: CASSELRGYGEQYF
CDR3nt: TGTGCCAGCAGTGAATTGCGAGGTTACGGCGAGCAGTACTTC